The 7 T cell receptor beta chains below were found in one sample sequenced in a study of cytomegalovirus exposure and HLA in healthy donors. PCR amplification relied on 60 Vbeta primers (plus 13 Jbeta primers). TCRdb's copy holds only in-frame clones and misses some; the assay was immunoSEQ multiplex PCR. This sample has about 200,000 clones, with 65% to 80% found just once. Sequenced: PBMCs. The source is a woman aged 25-40 years in good health and CMV-seropositive.

The chain uses TRBV2 and TRBJ2-7, with TRBD1 matching over 9 bases. CDR3 length: 14 residues. The germline gives CDR1 SNHLY, CDR2 FYNNEI. V trimming: 7 bases; J trimming: 4 bases; junction bases outside the gene matches: 8. The CDR3 loop reads CASKTGTGTYEQYF. DNA of the CDR3: TGTGCCAGCAAAACCGGGACAGGGACTTACGAGCAGTACTTC.

V usage is TRBV5-4 and J usage is TRBJ2-1, with TRBD1 as a possible D gene (5 bases). Trimming removed 4 bases at V and 8 bases at J, with 22 bases between. This CDR3 is built from 16 residues. CDR1 is SGHNT and CDR2 is YYREEE in the germline V gene (reference sequence). CDR3 bases: TGTGCCAGCAGCCCAATGGTAGCAGGGAAAACGGATGAGCAGTTCTTC. This gives the protein CASSPMVAGKTDEQFF.

This chain links TRBV10-1 with TRBJ2-4; 10 positions match TRBD1. Trimming took 5 bases from V and 0 from J; bases not matched to a gene: 22. This CDR3 has 22 amino acids. The germline V gene encodes CDR1 WNHNN and CDR2 SYGVQD (reference sequence). This CDR3 is CASSPPKPRDRGQLLAKNIQYF. DNA of the CDR3: TGCGCCAGCAGTCCACCTAAACCACGGGACAGGGGACAACTATTAGCCAAAAACATTCAGTACTTC.

This chain joins TRBV11-2 and TRBJ2-7; 10 nucleotides match TRBD1. V shed 6 bases, J shed 2 bases, and the junction held 19 bases outside the gene matches. Germline V gene data show CDR1 as SGHAT and CDR2 as FQNNGV. The CDR3 extends over 19 amino acids. The CDR3 reads CASSSLWDRGQRRAYEQYF. CDR3 DNA: TGTGCCAGCAGTTCACTTTGGGACAGGGGACAACGGCGCGCCTACGAGCAGTACTTC.

The V call is TRBV18, the J call TRBJ2-7, with 9 bases matching TRBD1. The length of the CDR3 is 15 residues. After removal of 3 bases from V and 4 bases from J, the junction contained 7 bases not matched to a gene. Germline CDR1 is KGHSH and CDR2 is LQKENI. CDR3 loop: CASSPQRTGVYEQYF. Here the CDR3 DNA reads TGTGCCAGCTCACCGCAGAGGACAGGGGTTTACGAGCAGTACTTC. Together with reference TRBV18 and TRBJ2-7, the CDR3 gives the full variable domain: NAGVMQNPRHLVRRRGQEARLRCSPMKGHSHVYWYRQLPEEGLKFMVYLQKENIIDESGMPKERFSAEFPKEGPSILRIQQVVRGDSAAYFCASSPQRTGVYEQYFGPGTRLTVT.

The chain joins TRBV19 to TRBJ1-1; no clear D gene. Trimming left V 3 bases short and J 1 base short, with 6 bases between. The length of the CDR3 is 13 residues. Germline V gene lookup returns CDR1 LNHDA and CDR2 SQIVND (reference sequence). CDR3 DNA sequence: TGTGCCAGTAGTATTAACGGGAACACTGAAGCTTTCTTT. Residues: CASSINGNTEAFF. The full variable domain, rest sourced from reference TRBV19 and TRBJ1-1, is DGGITQSPKYLFRKEGQNVTLSCEQNLNHDAMYWYRQDPGQGLRLIYYSQIVNDFQKGDIAEGYSVSREKKESFPLTVTSAQKNPTAFYLCASSINGNTEAFFGQGTRLTVV.

There are a few counts of this clone. This rearrangement joins TRBV7-5 to TRBJ1-5; the table gives TRBD1 as D, unverified against the DNA. TRBV7-5 is classified as a pseudogene. The CDR3 covers 13 residues. CDR3 nucleotides: TGTGCCAGAACTAACAGGGGTGGTCAGCCCCAGCATTTT. Translation gives CARTNRGGQPQHF.